This T cell receptor (beta chain) was captured by sequencing in a study of radiotherapy plus CTLA-4 blockade in lung cancer. Only in-frame clones appear in the TCRdb table, and some are missing; sequencing was by immunoSEQ multiplex PCR. The data hold 60,000 to 85,000 clones, with 85% to 90% observed a single time. V was pared by 5 bases and J by 3 bases, with 10 bases between. The CDR3 is 13 amino acids. Germline V gene data show CDR1 as SGHTA and CDR2 as FQGTGA. Focal radiation plus CTLA-4 blockade with ipilimumab was administered to patients who had chemo-refractory metastatic non-small-cell lung cancer. In regard to this clone: Its antigen is as yet unknown.

Overall study results and limits: Expansion in blood of tumor-derived TCR clones was seen after radiotherapy plus ipilimumab.

J is TRBJ2-5 and V is TRBV7-3, with D perhaps TRBD1 (6 bases). The source is a human donor with non-small cell lung cancer who had stable disease on radiotherapy plus ipilimumab. The sequenced sample was peripheral blood, obtained from a patient treated with radiotherapy plus ipilimumab. The DNA for the CDR3 is TGTGCCAGCAGCCGAGGACAGAAAGAGACCCAGTACTTC. Protein product: CASSRGQKETQYF. Drawing the rest from reference TRBV7-3 and TRBJ2-5, the complete variable domain is GAGVSQTPSNKVTEKGKYVELRCDPISGHTALYWYRQSLGQGPEFLIYFQGTGAADDSGLPNDRFFAVRPEGSVSTLKIQRTERGDSAVYLCASSRGQKETQYFGPGTRLLVL.